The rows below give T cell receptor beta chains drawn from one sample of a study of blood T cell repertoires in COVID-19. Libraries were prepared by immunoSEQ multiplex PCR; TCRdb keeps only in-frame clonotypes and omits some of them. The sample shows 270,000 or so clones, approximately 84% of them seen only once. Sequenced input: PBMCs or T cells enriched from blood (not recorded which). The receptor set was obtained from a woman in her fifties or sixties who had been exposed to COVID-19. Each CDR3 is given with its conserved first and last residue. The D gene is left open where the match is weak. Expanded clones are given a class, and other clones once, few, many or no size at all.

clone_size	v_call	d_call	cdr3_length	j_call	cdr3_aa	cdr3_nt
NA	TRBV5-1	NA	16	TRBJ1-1	CASSREGDLRNTEAFF	TGCGCCAGCAGCCGAGAAGGGGATTTAAGGAACACTGAAGCTTTCTTT
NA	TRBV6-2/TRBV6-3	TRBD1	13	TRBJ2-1	CASSRDSYNEQFF	TGTGCCAGCAGTAGGGACAGCTACAATGAGCAGTTCTTC
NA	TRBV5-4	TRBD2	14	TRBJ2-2	CASSLNGGAGELFF	TGTGCCAGCAGCTTGAACGGGGGGGCCGGGGAGCTGTTTTTT
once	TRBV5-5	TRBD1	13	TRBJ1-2	CASRPDREGGYTF	TGTGCCAGCAGACCTGACAGGGAAGGAGGCTACACCTTC
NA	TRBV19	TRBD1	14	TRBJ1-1	CASGTPRDRGHSFF	TGTGCCAGTGGAACTCCACGGGACAGGGGACATAGTTTCTTT
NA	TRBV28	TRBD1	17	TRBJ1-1	CASSSYGGQGVYGEAFF	TGTGCCAGCAGTTCGTATGGGGGACAGGGGGTATACGGTGAAGCTTTCTTT
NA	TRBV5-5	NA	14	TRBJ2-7	CASSPGSFPYEQYF	TGTGCCAGCAGCCCGGGGTCGTTCCCCTACGAGCAGTACTTC
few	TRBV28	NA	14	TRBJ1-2	CASSLRNGRLGYTF	TGTGCCAGCAGTTTGAGGAACGGCCGCTTAGGCTACACCTTC
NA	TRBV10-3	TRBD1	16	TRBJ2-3	CAISESRDRGTDTQYF	TGTGCCATCAGTGAGAGTCGGGACAGGGGGACAGATACGCAGTATTTT
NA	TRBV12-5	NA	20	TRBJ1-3	CASGLAPFGQPYSSGNTIYF	TGTGCTAGTGGTTTGGCGCCCTTCGGACAGCCCTACAGCTCTGGAAACACCATATATTTT
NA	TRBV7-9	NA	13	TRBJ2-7	CASSPSGGYEQYF	TGTGCCAGCAGCCCTTCCGGCGGCTACGAGCAGTACTTC
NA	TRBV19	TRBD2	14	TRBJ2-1	CASSGGGDYNEQFF	TGTGCCAGTAGTGGGGGGGGAGATTACAATGAGCAGTTCTTC
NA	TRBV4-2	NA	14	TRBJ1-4	CASRRSATNEKLFF	TGTGCCAGCAGACGCAGTGCAACTAATGAAAAACTGTTTTTT
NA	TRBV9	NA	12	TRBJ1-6	CASSVEESPLHF	TGTGCCAGCAGCGTAGAGGAGTCACCCCTCCACTTT
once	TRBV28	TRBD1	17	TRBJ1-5	CASNTLGQGPLSQPQHF	TGTGCCAGCAACACCCTGGGACAGGGGCCACTATCTCAGCCCCAGCATTTT
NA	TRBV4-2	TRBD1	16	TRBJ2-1	CASSQARRTGNNEQFF	TGTGCCAGCAGCCAAGCCCGCCGGACAGGGAACAATGAGCAGTTCTTC
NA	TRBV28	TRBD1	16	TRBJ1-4	CASSPLRDSRNEKLFF	TGTGCCAGCAGTCCATTAAGGGACAGCCGTAATGAAAAACTGTTTTTT